The rows below give T cell receptor beta chains drawn from one sample of a study of PD-L1 blockade in urothelial cancer. The table came from immunoSEQ multiplex PCR; TCRdb's copy has only in-frame clones and leaves some out. Here the sample spans 70,000 to 75,000 clones, 80% to 85% being singletons. The sequenced sample was PBMCs, obtained around atezolizumab (anti-PD-L1) treatment. Every receptor here comes from a man aged 65-85 years with urothelial cancer. CDR3s include the opening cysteine and the closing phenylalanine or tryptophan. The D gene is left open where the match is weak. Rows may omit the clone size; those that give it use once, few, many or a size class.

many NA TRBJ2-1 TRBV7-9 CASSRTENEQFF TGTGCCAGCAGCAGGACAGAAAATGAGCAGTTCTTC
NA TRBD1 TRBJ1-1 TRBV5-1 CASSSPGTGLTEAFF TGCGCCAGCAGCTCGCCTGGGACAGGGCTCACTGAAGCTTTCTTT
NA TRBD2 TRBJ2-1 TRBV5-1 CASSSGLAGLHNEQFF TGCGCCAGCAGCTCAGGACTAGCGGGACTCCACAATGAGCAGTTCTTC
NA NA TRBJ1-1 TRBV19 CASTQFQAGFQRRAFF TGTGCCAGTACCCAATTCCAAGCAGGGTTCCAAAGAAGGGCTTTCTTT
NA NA TRBJ2-7 TRBV20-1 CSARDLYEQYF TGCAGTGCTAGAGACCTCTACGAGCAGTACTTC
NA NA TRBJ2-5 TRBV27 CASSPQPYSGTEETQYF TGTGCCAGCAGTCCTCAACCTTATAGCGGGACAGAAGAGACCCAGTACTTC
NA TRBD2 TRBJ2-7 TRBV10-3 CAIRGTSGTYEQYF TGTGCCATCAGAGGGACTAGCGGCACCTACGAGCAGTACTTC
NA NA TRBJ2-3 TRBV6-6 CASRPSGTDTQYF TGTGCCAGCAGACCTAGCGGCACAGATACGCAGTATTTT
NA NA TRBJ2-7 TRBV28 CASSLESLSLPSYEQYF TGTGCCAGCAGTTTAGAGAGCTTGTCCTTGCCCTCCTACGAGCAGTACTTC
NA NA TRBJ2-7 TRBV18 CASSAGASYEQYF TGTGCCAGCTCAGCCGGAGCCTCCTACGAGCAGTACTTC
few NA TRBJ2-2 TRBV5-1 CASSLVGETGELFF TGCGCCAGCAGCTTGGTTGGGGAGACCGGGGAGCTGTTTTTT
NA NA TRBJ2-2 TRBV5-6 CASSPGLSRGGGELFF TGTGCCAGCAGCCCGGGGCTGAGCAGGGGTGGCGGGGAGCTGTTTTTT
NA TRBD2 TRBJ2-3 TRBV15 CATSRERGGAGRWDTQYF TGTGCCACCAGCAGGGAACGGGGGGGGGCAGGCCGGTGGGATACGCAGTATTTT
NA NA TRBJ1-5 TRBV6-4 CASSVELNQPQHF TGTGCCAGCAGTGTCGAGCTAAATCAGCCCCAGCATTTT
NA NA TRBJ1-4 TRBV11-2 CASSRGLAGEKLFF TGTGCCAGCAGCCGAGGACTAGCAGGAGAAAAACTGTTTTTT
once TRBD2 TRBJ2-7 TRBV11-2 CASSPSSGDYEQYF TGTGCCAGCAGCCCCAGTAGCGGGGACTACGAGCAGTACTTC
NA NA TRBJ1-2 TRBV25-1 CASSPETEHYGYTF TGTGCCAGCAGTCCGGAGACAGAGCATTATGGCTACACCTTC
once TRBD1 TRBJ1-1 TRBV6-5 CASLRTGPDVNEAFF TGTGCCAGCCTCAGGACAGGACCAGACGTAAATGAAGCTTTCTTT
NA NA TRBJ2-1 TRBV9 CASSGSGSSYNEQFF TGTGCCAGCAGCGGTTCCGGGAGTTCCTACAATGAGCAGTTCTTC
NA NA TRBJ2-1 TRBV9 CASSDPRTTRNEQFF TGTGCCAGCAGTGACCCTAGGACTACACGGAATGAGCAGTTCTTC
NA TRBD2 TRBJ2-7 TRBV28 CASIERESSYEQYF TGTGCCAGCATTGAGCGGGAGAGCTCCTACGAGCAGTACTTC
NA NA TRBJ2-1 TRBV6-1 CASRTNYNEQFF TGTGCCAGCAGGACAAACTACAATGAGCAGTTCTTC
NA NA TRBJ2-1 TRBV28 CASSFLGRSSYNEQFF TGTGCCAGCAGTTTCCTCGGGAGAAGCTCCTACAATGAGCAGTTCTTC
NA TRBD2 TRBJ2-3 TRBV5-8 CASSPRLAGGPDTQYF TGTGCCAGCAGCCCAAGACTAGCGGGAGGCCCAGATACGCAGTATTTT
NA NA TRBJ1-1 TRBV5-1 CASSLTDPGYGEAFF TGCGCCAGCAGCTTGACTGACCCGGGGTATGGTGAAGCTTTCTTT
NA NA TRBJ2-6 TRBV6-1 CASSLSGANVLTF TGTGCCAGCAGTCTCTCTGGGGCCAACGTCCTGACTTTC
NA NA TRBJ2-1 TRBV27 CASSSRDNYNEQFF TGTGCCAGCAGTTCCCGGGACAACTACAATGAGCAGTTCTTC
NA NA TRBJ1-3 TRBV6-4 CASSDHNLADTIYF TGTGCCAGCAGTGACCATAACTTGGCGGACACCATATATTTT
NA NA TRBJ2-6 TRBV12-1 CASSFDERDSSGANVLTF TGTGCCAGCAGCTTTGACGAGCGGGATAGCTCTGGGGCCAACGTCCTGACTTTC